The 11 T cell receptor beta chains below all came from one sample that was sequenced in a study of metastatic and nonmetastatic thyroid tumors. TCRdb reprocessed the PCR reads using MiXCR. Here the sample spans just over 40,000 clones, about an eighth being singletons. None of the patients had undergone any treatment ahead of thyroid surgery. Sample: blood. Receptors originate from a female donor with papillary thyroid cancer or a benign thyroid nodule (not recorded which). Some clones in this sample may be carry-over from other donors' samples.

The table lists this clone with many counts. CDR3 in amino acids: CASSLQGTGELFF. CDR3 bases: TGTGCCAGCTCTTTACAGGGGACCGGGGAGCTGTTTTTT. The V call is TRBV6-2 or TRBV6-3, the J call TRBJ2-2; TRBD1 matches at 7 bases. The CDR3 consists of 13 residues. Germline V gene lookup returns CDR1 MNHEY and CDR2 SVGEGT. Losses at the gene ends were 8 bases for V and 5 bases for J; bases not matched to a gene: 5.

As to this clone: The germline gene is not matched at one end of the junction; a read error may be the cause. J is TRBJ2-6 and V is TRBV2; 7 nucleotides match TRBD1. Looked up from germline, CDR1 is SNHLY and CDR2 is FYNNEI. The CDR3 spans 17 residues. The CDR3 region is CASSETGVNTGTNVLTF. The CDR3 DNA reads TGTGCCAGCAGTGAAACAGGGGTAAATACTGGGACCAACGTACTGACTTTC.

This clone was seen repeatedly, ten times or more. Possible read error: a much larger clone is one base away. V is TRBV7-8 and J is TRBJ2-1; a possible D gene is TRBD1 (7 bases). The V end lost 4 bases, the J end lost 5 bases, and 27 bases lay between the germline ends. The length of the CDR3 is 19 residues. In germline, CDR1 is SGHVS, CDR2 FQNEAQ. Here the CDR3 reads CASSYPGMRAGQTDNEQFF. CDR3 in DNA: TGTGCCAGCAGCTACCCGGGGATGCGTGCGGGACAGACCGACAATGAGCAGTTCTTC. Filled out from reference TRBV7-8 and TRBJ2-1, the complete variable domain reads GAGVSQSPRYKVAKRGQDVALRCDPISGHVSLFWYQQALGQGPEFLTYFQNEAQLDKSGLPSDRFFAERPEGSVSTLKIQRTQQEDSAVYLCASSYPGMRAGQTDNEQFFGPGTRLTVL.

A remark on this clone: The junction and the germline gene differ at one end; a read error may be behind it. The chain couples TRBV24-1 to TRBJ1-6, with D hard to call. The CDR3 is made up of 12 amino acids. Germline V CDR1 and CDR2: KGHDR, SFDVKD. CDR3 coding DNA: TGTGCCAGCAGTGACAACCGCAGGCCCCTCCACTTT. Its translation is CASSDNRRPLHF.

This clone was recorded many times. The chain recombines TRBV24-1 with TRBJ2-3; 8 bases align to TRBD1. This CDR3 is built from 16 residues. V lost 9 bases, J lost 2 bases, and 12 bases stayed unmatched. Germline V gives CDR1 KGHDR, CDR2 SFDVKD. The CDR3, as DNA: TGTGCCACCTCCGCAGATGACAGGGGTAACACAGATACGCAGTATTTT. It specifies CATSADDRGNTDTQYF.

At least ten counts were recorded for this clone. The genes are TRBV24-1 and TRBJ1-5; no clear D. CDR1 and CDR2 from the germline V gene are KGHDR and SFDVKD. V lost 3 bases to trimming and J lost 3 bases, with 8 bases between them. This CDR3 has 14 amino acids. The CDR3 coding sequence is TGTGCCACCAGTGATCGCCGGATCAATCAGCCCCAGCATTTT. Amino acids: CATSDRRINQPQHF.

This clone came up many times. A much larger clone differs from this one at a single base, so this may be a read error. Other DNA sequences in this sample translate to the same CDR3. The chain has TRBV6-1 and TRBJ2-2; 9 bases agree with TRBD1. The CDR3 length is 15 residues. Germline V gene data show CDR1 as MNHNS and CDR2 as SASEGT. This chain's CDR3 is CASRTGGSYTGELFF. The CDR3 DNA follows: TGTGCCAGCAGAACAGGGGGCTCGTACACCGGAGAGCTGTTTTTT.

This clone has a count of ten or more. V and J are TRBV7-8 and TRBJ1-1; the D is unclear. Trimming cost V 10 bases and J 1 base, with 13 bases left between them. The CDR3 is 13 residues long. Per germline, CDR1 SGHVS and CDR2 FQNEAQ. The CDR3 region has the DNA TGTGCCACCAATCCGGCGGAGAACACTGAAGCTTTCTTT. Translating gives CATNPAENTEAFF.

This clone was seen many times. The rearrangement uses TRBV24-1 and TRBJ1-1, with unresolved D. CDR1 and CDR2 from the germline V gene are KGHDR and SFDVKD. This CDR3 is built from 12 residues. Trimming pared 6 bases from V and 1 base from J, leaving 5 bases between. The DNA of the CDR3 is TGTGCCACCAGTTCAGGGAACACTGAAGCTTTCTTT. Amino acid sequence: CATSSGNTEAFF.

This clone was seen more than once but under ten times. The genes are TRBV10-1 and TRBJ2-7; D is perhaps TRBD1 (6 bases). Germline V gene sequence: CDR1 WNHNN, CDR2 SYGVQD (reference sequence). There are 15 residues in the CDR3. The ends were cut back, 8 bases at V and 0 bases at J, with 17 bases in the middle. The CDR3 protein is CASRSTGTISYEQYF. The CDR3 nucleotides read TGCGCCAGCCGGTCTACAGGGACAATCTCCTACGAGCAGTACTTC.

The gene calls are TRBV7-9 and TRBJ1-1; possible D gene TRBD1, 5 bases. CDR1 is SEHNR and CDR2 is FQNEAQ in the germline V gene (reference sequence). The V gene lost 3 bases and the J gene lost 10 bases, with 12 bases spanning the gap. This CDR3 comprises 12 residues. The CDR3 is CASSFREARAFF. The CDR3 DNA reads TGTGCCAGCAGCTTCAGGGAAGCAAGAGCTTTCTTT.